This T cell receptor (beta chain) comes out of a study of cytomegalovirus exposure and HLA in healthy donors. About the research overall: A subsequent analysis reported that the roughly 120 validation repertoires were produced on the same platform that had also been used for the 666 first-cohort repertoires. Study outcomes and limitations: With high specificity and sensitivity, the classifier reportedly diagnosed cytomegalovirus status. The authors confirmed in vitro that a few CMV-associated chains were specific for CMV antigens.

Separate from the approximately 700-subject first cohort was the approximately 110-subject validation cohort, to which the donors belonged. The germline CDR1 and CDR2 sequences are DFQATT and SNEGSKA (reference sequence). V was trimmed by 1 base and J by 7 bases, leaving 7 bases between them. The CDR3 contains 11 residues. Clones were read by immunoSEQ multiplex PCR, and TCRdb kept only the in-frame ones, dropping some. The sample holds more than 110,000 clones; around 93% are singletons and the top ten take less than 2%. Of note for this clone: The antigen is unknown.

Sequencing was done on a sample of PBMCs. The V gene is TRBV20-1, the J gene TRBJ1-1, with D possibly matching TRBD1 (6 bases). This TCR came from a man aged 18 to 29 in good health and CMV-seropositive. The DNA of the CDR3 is TGCAGTGCTAGAGTGGACAGTGAAGCTTTCTTT. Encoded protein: CSARVDSEAFF.